This TCR beta chain is drawn from a study of cytotoxic CD8 clonotypes in ibrutinib-treated CLL. Looking at the study overall: The study included 11 relapsed/refractory and roughly 16 treatment-naive patients; roughly 18 had IGHV unmutated disease. Sequencing produced an average of about 260,000 productive templates and 85,000 to 100,000 productive rearrangements per sample. Whole-study findings and limits: The public clonotypes identified were infrequent and showed contraction or stability on treatment.

The assay was immunoSEQ multiplex PCR, and TCRdb's table has in-frame clones only and misses some. This sample has 330,000 or so clones, with 60% to 80% found just once. Notes on this clone: No antigen is known for it.

This CDR3 comprises 13 residues. The germline V and J ends were trimmed by 7 bases and 2 bases, with 12 bases remaining between them. Germline CDR1 reads SQVTM; CDR2 reads ANQGSEA. This sequence originates from a human donor with chronic lymphocytic leukemia. The material sequenced was PBMCs, taken after 36 months of ibrutinib treatment. This chain connects TRBV29-1 to TRBJ2-1, with D unresolved. For the CDR3, the DNA is TGCAGCGCTGAGGCCTACGCCTACAATGAGCAGTTCTTC. Translation gives CSAEAYAYNEQFF.